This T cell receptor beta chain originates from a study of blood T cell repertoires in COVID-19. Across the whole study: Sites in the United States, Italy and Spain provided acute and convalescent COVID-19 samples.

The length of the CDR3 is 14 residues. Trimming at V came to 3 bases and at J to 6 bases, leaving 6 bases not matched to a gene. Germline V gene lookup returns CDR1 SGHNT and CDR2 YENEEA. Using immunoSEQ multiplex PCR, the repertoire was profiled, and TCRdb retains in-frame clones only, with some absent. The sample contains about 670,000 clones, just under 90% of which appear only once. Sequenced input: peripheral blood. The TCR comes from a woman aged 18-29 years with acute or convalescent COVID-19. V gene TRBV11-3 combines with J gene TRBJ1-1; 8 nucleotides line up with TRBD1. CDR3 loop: CASSFRDRSSEAFF. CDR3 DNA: TGTGCCAGCAGCTTCCGGGACAGGTCCTCTGAAGCTTTCTTT.